These T cell receptor beta chains were read from a single sample in a study of control samples from healthy donors and cancer patients. Assay: immunoSEQ multiplex PCR; the TCRdb copy retains only in-frame clones and omits some. Among some 130,000 clones listed, roughly 92% were seen once. The sequenced sample was blood. These receptor sequences come from a man between 18 and 29 years old in good health. Both conserved end residues are part of each CDR3. A D gene is named only where the DNA matches it firmly. Only some rows state a clone size, as once, few, many or a class for expanded clones.

CDR3	DNA	D	size	J	V
CASSSPRRDPSGANVLTF	TGTGCCAGCAGCTCCCCGCGTCGGGACCCCTCTGGGGCCAACGTCCTGACTTTC	-	-	TRBJ2-6	TRBV5-4
CAIRRGASYEQYF	TGTGCCATCAGGCGGGGGGCCTCCTACGAGCAGTACTTC	TRBD2	-	TRBJ2-7	TRBV10-3
CASAQFANTGELFF	TGTGCTAGTGCTCAATTCGCGAACACCGGGGAGCTGTTTTTT	-	-	TRBJ2-2	TRBV12-5
CASSFRGLLYNEQFF	TGTGCCAGCAGCTTCCGTGGGCTTCTCTACAATGAGCAGTTCTTC	-	-	TRBJ2-1	TRBV11-2
CSVEWQGEQYF	TGCAGCGTTGAATGGCAGGGCGAGCAGTACTTC	-	-	TRBJ2-7	TRBV29-1
CASSRPRGQGNTEAFF	TGTGCCAGTAGTAGGCCCCGGGGACAGGGTAACACTGAAGCTTTCTTT	TRBD1	-	TRBJ1-1	TRBV19
CAWSVGRGSQPQHF	TGTGCCTGGAGTGTGGGCAGGGGGAGTCAGCCCCAGCATTTT	TRBD1	-	TRBJ1-5	TRBV30
CATSDSSSTEAFF	TGTGCCACCAGTGATTCCTCGAGCACTGAAGCTTTCTTT	-	-	TRBJ1-1	TRBV24-1
CASSGANEQFF	TGTGCCAGCAGCGGGGCTAATGAGCAGTTCTTC	-	-	TRBJ2-1	TRBV9
CATSRDQTSGGPGGETQYF	TGTGCCACCAGCAGAGATCAAACTAGCGGGGGGCCAGGTGGAGAGACCCAGTACTTC	TRBD2	-	TRBJ2-5	TRBV15
CASSVEIDTGGQYNEQFF	TGTGCCAGCAGCGTAGAAATTGATACTGGGGGACAGTACAATGAGCAGTTCTTC	TRBD1	-	TRBJ2-1	TRBV9
CASSFGTGGNYEQYF	TGTGCCAGCAGCTTCGGGACAGGGGGAAACTACGAGCAGTACTTC	TRBD1	-	TRBJ2-7	TRBV7-6
CASSLRHQETQYF	TGCGCCAGCAGCTTGAGACACCAAGAGACCCAGTACTTC	-	-	TRBJ2-5	TRBV5-1
CASSLGTPGETQYF	TGTGCCAGCAGCTTAGGGACTCCCGGGGAGACCCAGTACTTC	-	-	TRBJ2-5	TRBV11-2
CASSLGQGDGYTF	TGTGCCAGCAGCTTGGGTCAGGGGGATGGCTACACCTTC	TRBD1	-	TRBJ1-2	TRBV5-4
CASSLRLAGPTYEQYF	TGCGCCAGCAGCTTGCGTCTAGCGGGCCCTACCTACGAGCAGTACTTC	TRBD2	-	TRBJ2-7	TRBV5-1
CASSETDRNQEPQHF	TGTGCCAGCAGCGAGACTGACAGGAATCAGGAGCCCCAGCATTTT	-	once	TRBJ1-5	TRBV6-5
CASSQGANYGYTF	TGTGCCAGCAGCCAAGGGGCTAACTATGGCTACACCTTC	-	-	TRBJ1-2	TRBV14